This paragraph reports one T cell receptor (beta chain). Antigen specificity is unknown. This sample was taken from a study of cytomegalovirus exposure and HLA in healthy donors. Unmatched junction bases numbered 9, after V lost 6 bases and J lost 4 bases. CDR3 length: 15 residues. In germline, CDR1 is SNHLY, CDR2 FYNNEI. Study-level results: Altogether, 150 to 200 TCR beta chains were recorded as cytomegalovirus-associated. As was reported, the classifier diagnosed cytomegalovirus status with high specificity and sensitivity.

Clones were read by immunoSEQ multiplex PCR, and TCRdb kept only the in-frame ones, dropping some. This sample carries about 57,000 clones, over 85% of them seen once, and the ten largest clones take 5.8%. The chain couples TRBV2 to TRBJ1-5; TRBD1 matches 7 bases. Specimen: PBMCs. This receptor was taken from a woman younger than 35 in good health and CMV-seronegative. CDR3 DNA: TGTGCCAGCAGCCGGGACAGAGGGGGGAATCAGCCCCAGCATTTT. It is translated as CASSRDRGGNQPQHF.